The following is a T cell receptor (beta chain) sequence with its context. This clonotype was detected once. Its binding antigen is unknown. No base quality information exists; no much larger clone differs at one position. One read amounts to weak evidence. This specimen comes from a study of CD8 T cells in Susac syndrome (dated by TCRdb to 2018 to 2020). Turning to the overall study: The study used repertoire sequencing to test whether antigen drove CD8+ T cell activation and differentiation in Susac syndrome. CD8+ T cell repertoire clonality was compared between about a dozen healthy donors, approximately 14 Susac syndrome patients and roughly 15 multiple sclerosis patients.

RNA was extracted using the RNeasy kit, and 0.5 to 1 microgram was reverse transcribed with random hexamers. The immunoSEQ multiplex PCR assay, which covers 54 Vbeta and 13 Jbeta segments, was used to amplify TCR beta CDR3 regions. To correct PCR amplification bias, a synthetic template baseline was used for both primer optimization and computational correction. In the authors' own workflow: Only productive sequences were kept, with reads annotated to V, D and J genes according to IMGT and analyzed in immunoSEQ Analyzer. Clonality was calculated as one minus the Shannon entropy normalized by log2 of the number of productive unique sequences. For each patient and control, public and private clones were evaluated among the 100 most prevalent clones. Clones were defined as Susac-specific if absent from the healthy and MS cohorts, from 1052 published viral clones and from other ImmuneACCESS disease sequences. The public reads were reprocessed in TCRdb via fastp at Q25 and MiXCR, keeping in-frame beta chains. Every entry covers one CDR3 protein and lists the most common genes and DNA from its rows. What appears here as the V and J calls and clone size reflects TCRdb's work, not the paper's. The sample includes 350,000 to 550,000 distinct CDR3 sequences, with 75% to 90% observed a single time. Under 0.15% of the sample is held by the ten biggest clonotypes.

Trimming accounts for 1 base at V and 3 bases at J, while the number of junction bases matched to no gene is 4. The cysteine opens and the phenylalanine closes a CDR3 of 15 amino acids. The kept DNA is CDR3 alone, 45 bases in frame from the first base. The germline V gene (reference sequence) sets CDR1 to MNHEY and CDR2 to SMNVEV. Peripheral blood CD8+ and CD4+ T cells from healthy donors, Susac syndrome patients and multiple sclerosis patients were profiled by high-throughput TCR beta sequencing. The multiple sclerosis controls were treatment-naive patients who had stable or active relapsing-remitting disease and met the revised McDonald criteria. Bulk CD8+ and CD4+ T cells were purified by magnetic negative isolation, whereas CD8+ TEMRA cells were enriched by FACS. Blood was collected in EDTA tubes and processed within 24 hours, with PBMCs isolated through density gradient centrifugation. PBMCs intended for TCR sequencing were cryopreserved in liquid nitrogen and were subsequently thawed in a 37 degrees C water bath. The sorted or isolated CD4+, CD8+ and CD8+ TEMRA cells had a purity of 90% or higher.

Overall study results and their limits: The number of individuals in the TCR sequencing and HLA analysis was recognized as being relatively small.

The sequence came from a human donor with multiple sclerosis. The sequenced sample was CD8+ T cells from PBMCs. This receptor chain uses TRBV27 and TRBJ2-3; 7 nucleotides in the junction match TRBD2. The CDR3 region has the sequence CASSLLTGGTDTQYF. The nucleotide sequence is TGTGCCAGCAGTTTATTAACCGGGGGGACAGATACGCAGTATTTT.